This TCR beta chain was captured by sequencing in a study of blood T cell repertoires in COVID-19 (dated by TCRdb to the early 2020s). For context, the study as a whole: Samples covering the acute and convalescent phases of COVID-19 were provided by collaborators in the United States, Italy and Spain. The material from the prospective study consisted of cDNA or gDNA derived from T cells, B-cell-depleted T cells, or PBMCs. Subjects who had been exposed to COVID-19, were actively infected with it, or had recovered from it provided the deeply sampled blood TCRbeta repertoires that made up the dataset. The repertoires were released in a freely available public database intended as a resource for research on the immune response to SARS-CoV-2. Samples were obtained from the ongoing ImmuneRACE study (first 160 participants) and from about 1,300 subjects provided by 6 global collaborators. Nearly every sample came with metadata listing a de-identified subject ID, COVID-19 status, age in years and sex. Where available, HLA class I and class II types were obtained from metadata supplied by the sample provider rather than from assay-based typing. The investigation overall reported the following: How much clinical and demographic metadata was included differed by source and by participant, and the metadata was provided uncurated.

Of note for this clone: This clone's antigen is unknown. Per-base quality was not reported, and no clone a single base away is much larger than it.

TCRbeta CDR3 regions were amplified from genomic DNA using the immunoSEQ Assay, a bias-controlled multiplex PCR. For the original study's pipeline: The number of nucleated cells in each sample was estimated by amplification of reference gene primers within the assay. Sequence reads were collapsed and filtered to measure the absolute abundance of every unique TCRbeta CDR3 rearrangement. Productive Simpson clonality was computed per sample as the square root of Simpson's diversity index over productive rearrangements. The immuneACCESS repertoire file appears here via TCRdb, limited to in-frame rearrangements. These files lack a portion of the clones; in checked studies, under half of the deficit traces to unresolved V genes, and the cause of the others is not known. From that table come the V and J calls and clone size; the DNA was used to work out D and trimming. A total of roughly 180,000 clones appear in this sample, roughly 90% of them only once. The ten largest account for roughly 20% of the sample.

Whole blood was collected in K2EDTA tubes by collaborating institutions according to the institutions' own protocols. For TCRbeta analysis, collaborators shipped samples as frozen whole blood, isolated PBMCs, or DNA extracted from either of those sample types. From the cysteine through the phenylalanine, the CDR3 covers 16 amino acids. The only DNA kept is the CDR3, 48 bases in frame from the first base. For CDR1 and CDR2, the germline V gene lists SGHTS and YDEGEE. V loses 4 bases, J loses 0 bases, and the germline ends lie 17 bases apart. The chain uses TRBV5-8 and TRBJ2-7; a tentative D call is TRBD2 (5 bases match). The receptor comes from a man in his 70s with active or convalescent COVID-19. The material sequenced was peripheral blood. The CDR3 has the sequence CASSRPPDSPSYEQYF. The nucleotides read TGTGCCAGCAGCCGCCCGCCGGACTCACCCTCCTACGAGCAGTACTTC.